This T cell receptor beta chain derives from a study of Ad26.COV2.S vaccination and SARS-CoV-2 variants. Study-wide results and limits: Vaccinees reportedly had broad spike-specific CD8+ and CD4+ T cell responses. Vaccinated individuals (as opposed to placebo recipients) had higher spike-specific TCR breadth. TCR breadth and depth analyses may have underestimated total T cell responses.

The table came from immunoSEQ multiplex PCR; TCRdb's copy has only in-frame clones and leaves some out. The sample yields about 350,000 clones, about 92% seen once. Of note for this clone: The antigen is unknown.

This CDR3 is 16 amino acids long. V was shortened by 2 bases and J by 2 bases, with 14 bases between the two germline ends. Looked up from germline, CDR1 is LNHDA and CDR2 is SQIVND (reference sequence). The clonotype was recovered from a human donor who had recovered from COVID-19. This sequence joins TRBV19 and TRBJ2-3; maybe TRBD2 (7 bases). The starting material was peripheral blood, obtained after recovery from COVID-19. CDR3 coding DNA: TGTGCCAGTAGTATAATGGCGGGGGCCCTCACAGATACGCAGTATTTT. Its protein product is CASSIMAGALTDTQYF.